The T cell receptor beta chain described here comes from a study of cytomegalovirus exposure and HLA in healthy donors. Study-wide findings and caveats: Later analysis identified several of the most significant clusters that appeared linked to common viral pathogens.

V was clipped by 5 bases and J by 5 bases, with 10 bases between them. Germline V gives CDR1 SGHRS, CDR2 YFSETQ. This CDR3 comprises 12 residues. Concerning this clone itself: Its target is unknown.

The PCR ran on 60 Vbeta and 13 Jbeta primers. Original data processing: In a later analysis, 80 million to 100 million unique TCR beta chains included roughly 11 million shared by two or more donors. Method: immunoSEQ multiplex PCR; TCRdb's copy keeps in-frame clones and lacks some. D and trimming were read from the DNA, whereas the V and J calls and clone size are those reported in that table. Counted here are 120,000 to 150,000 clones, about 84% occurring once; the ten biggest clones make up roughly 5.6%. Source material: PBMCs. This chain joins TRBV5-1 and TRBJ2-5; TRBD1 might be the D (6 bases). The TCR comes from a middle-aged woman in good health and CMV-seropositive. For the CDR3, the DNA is TGCGCCAGCAGACCTGACAGGGAGACCCAGTACTTC. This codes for CASRPDRETQYF.